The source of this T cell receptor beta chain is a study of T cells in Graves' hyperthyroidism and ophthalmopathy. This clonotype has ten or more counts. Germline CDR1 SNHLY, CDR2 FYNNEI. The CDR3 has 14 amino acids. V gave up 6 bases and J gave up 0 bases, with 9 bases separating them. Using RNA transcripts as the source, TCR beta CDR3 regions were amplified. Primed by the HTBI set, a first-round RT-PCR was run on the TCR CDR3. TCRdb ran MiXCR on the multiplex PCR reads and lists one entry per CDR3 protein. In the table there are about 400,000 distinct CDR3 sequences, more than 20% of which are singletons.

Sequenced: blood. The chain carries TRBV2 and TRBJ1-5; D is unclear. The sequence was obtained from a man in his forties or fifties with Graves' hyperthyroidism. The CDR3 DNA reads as TGTGCCAGCAGAGGAGATTATAGCAATCAGCCCCAGCATTTT. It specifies CASRGDYSNQPQHF.